Listed below are T cell receptor beta chains from one sample, sequenced in a study of T cell responses to AZD1222 COVID-19 vaccine. The assay was immunoSEQ multiplex PCR, and TCRdb's table has in-frame clones only and misses some. Altogether about 150,000 clones are present, 90% being singletons, with the ten largest covering less than 3%. The sequencing used peripheral blood, collected on day 0 of AZD1222 vaccination. These receptors all stem from an adult in good health. Both conserved end residues are part of each CDR3. A D gene is named only where the DNA matches it firmly. The size of a clone is reported for some rows only, either as once, few or many, or as a class for expanded clones.

d_call,v_call,j_call,clone_size,cdr3_nt,cdr3_aa
TRBD1,TRBV19,TRBJ2-7,once,TGTGCCAGTAGTAAGGGGGGACAGGGGTTCTACGAGCAGTACTTC,CASSKGGQGFYEQYF
TRBD1,TRBV27,TRBJ1-4,.,TGTGCCAGCAGCGGACAGGGCCCTAATGAAAAACTGTTTTTT,CASSGQGPNEKLFF
.,TRBV6-2/TRBV6-3,TRBJ1-5,.,TGTGCCAGCAGTTTATGGGGCTTGGGTAGCAATCAGCCCCAGCATTTT,CASSLWGLGSNQPQHF
TRBD1,TRBV12-5,TRBJ1-1,once,TGTGCTAGTGGTTTGACAGGGGGTTTGAACACTGAAGCTTTCTTT,CASGLTGGLNTEAFF
.,TRBV5-1,TRBJ2-3,.,TGCGCCAGCAGCTTGCGGGGGATGGGCACAGATACGCAGTATTTT,CASSLRGMGTDTQYF
.,TRBV23-1,TRBJ2-4,.,TGCGCCAGCAGTCAATCCCCGGGGTTGGAACTAGCCAAAAACATTCAGTACTTC,CASSQSPGLELAKNIQYF
.,TRBV7-9,TRBJ1-2,.,TGTGCCAGCAGCTTAGCCGGGGGTCCTAACTATGGCTACACCTTC,CASSLAGGPNYGYTF
.,TRBV19,TRBJ2-7,.,TGTGCCAGTAGTATCACCCACGGGGAGCAGTACTTC,CASSITHGEQYF
TRBD1,TRBV20-1,TRBJ1-2,.,TGCAGTGCTAGTCTTCGGACAGGGAGTCATGGCTACACCTTC,CSASLRTGSHGYTF
.,TRBV5-5,TRBJ2-7,.,TGTGCCAGCAGCCCGGGAATAGGAGCGTTCTACGAGCAGTACTTC,CASSPGIGAFYEQYF
.,TRBV19,TRBJ1-1,.,TGTGCCAGCCGCCAGGGATCCAACACTGAAGCTTTCTTT,CASRQGSNTEAFF
.,TRBV2,TRBJ2-3,.,TGTGCCAGCAGTGCCTGGAGCACAGATACGCAGTATTTT,CASSAWSTDTQYF
.,TRBV11-1,TRBJ1-5,.,TGTGCCAGCAGCTTAGGGCGGGATCAGCCCCAGCATTTT,CASSLGRDQPQHF
TRBD1,TRBV2,TRBJ2-7,.,TGTGCCAGCAGTGAGACAGGGGGCATTTACGAGCAGTACTTC,CASSETGGIYEQYF
.,TRBV5-4,TRBJ1-2,.,TGTGCCAGCAGCCCGGCCACAGGGCCTAATGGCTACACCTTC,CASSPATGPNGYTF
TRBD1,TRBV9,TRBJ1-1,.,TGTGCCAGCAGCGCGGGACAGGGGGCTGGGACTGAAGCTTTCTTT,CASSAGQGAGTEAFF
TRBD1,TRBV11-2,TRBJ1-5,.,TGTGCCAGCAGCTTACCACAGGGGTATCGCAATCAGCCCCAGCATTTT,CASSLPQGYRNQPQHF
TRBD1,TRBV7-2,TRBJ2-7,.,TGTGCCAGCAGCATGGACAGGGCCAGGTACGAGCAGTACTTC,CASSMDRARYEQYF
.,TRBV15,TRBJ2-5,.,TGTGCCACCAGCGGTCGGTATCAAGAGACCCAGTACTTC,CATSGRYQETQYF
TRBD1,TRBV13,TRBJ1-1,.,TGTGCCAGCAGGCCCCAGGGGGCAAGAAACACTGAAGCTTTCTTT,CASRPQGARNTEAFF
TRBD1,TRBV4-3,TRBJ1-2,.,TGCGCCAGCAGCCAAGATCTTGTCGGGACAGGGGGAATCTATGGCTACACCTTC,CASSQDLVGTGGIYGYTF
.,TRBV7-9,TRBJ1-6,few,TGTGCCAGCAACGACGGTTATAATTCACCCCTCCACTTT,CASNDGYNSPLHF
TRBD1,TRBV19,TRBJ2-1,.,TGTGCCAGTTCAAGAAGGACAGGGTCACACAATGAGCAGTTCTTC,CASSRRTGSHNEQFF
.,TRBV13,TRBJ1-6,.,TGTGCCAGCAGCTCAAAGCGGGCCATTAGCTCCTATAATTCACCCCTCCACTTT,CASSSKRAISSYNSPLHF
TRBD2,TRBV3-1/TRBV3-2,TRBJ2-5,.,TGTGCCAGCAGCCAAGATTCAGGCGGGGGGGCGGTTGGGACCCAGTACTTC,CASSQDSGGGAVGTQYF
.,TRBV12-3/TRBV12-4,TRBJ1-1,once,TGTGCCGGTCGGGACCACTCGAACACTGAAGCTTTCTTT,CAGRDHSNTEAFF
.,TRBV6-1,TRBJ2-7,.,TGTGCCAGCAGTGAAGTAATAGGGGTGGGCGAGCAGTACTTC,CASSEVIGVGEQYF
TRBD2,TRBV3-1/TRBV3-2,TRBJ2-1,.,TGTGCCAGCAGCCTCGGACTAGCGGGGACCTACAATGAGCAGTTCTTC,CASSLGLAGTYNEQFF
.,TRBV6-5,TRBJ2-7,.,TGTGCCAGCAGCCGAGGGGAGGCCTACGAGCAGTACTTC,CASSRGEAYEQYF
.,TRBV12-3/TRBV12-4,TRBJ2-3,.,TGTGCCAGCAGCCTCCACCCCGATACGCAGTATTTT,CASSLHPDTQYF
TRBD1,TRBV11-2,TRBJ2-5,.,TGTGCCAGCAGAGGGGGCAGGGGGATCGAGACCCAGTACTTC,CASRGGRGIETQYF
.,TRBV3-1/TRBV3-2,TRBJ1-1,.,TGTGCCAGCAGCCTCCTAGGCTGGACTGAAGCTTTCTTT,CASSLLGWTEAFF
.,TRBV6-5,TRBJ1-5,.,TGTGCCAGCAGTTACGTCGCGGGTGGGAATCAGCCCCAGCATTTT,CASSYVAGGNQPQHF
.,TRBV18,TRBJ1-2,.,TGTGCCAGCTCAGGGGACCTCTATGGCTACACCTTC,CASSGDLYGYTF
.,TRBV29-1,TRBJ2-1,.,TGCAGCGCTTCCTTGGTCTACAATGAGCAGTTCTTC,CSASLVYNEQFF
TRBD1,TRBV11-2,TRBJ2-3,.,TGTGCCAGCAGCGCATCACCAGGGGGAGATACGCAGTATTTT,CASSASPGGDTQYF
.,TRBV6-2/TRBV6-3,TRBJ2-4,.,TGTGCCAGCAGTTACTCGATGGTGAACAGGGTAGGGGACATTCAGTACTTC,CASSYSMVNRVGDIQYF
TRBD1,TRBV5-1,TRBJ2-7,.,TGCGCCAGCAGCTTGGAGGCAGGGGGAACCTACGAGCAGTACTTC,CASSLEAGGTYEQYF
TRBD2,TRBV6-6,TRBJ2-1,.,TGTGCCAGCAGTTCCGCCCTAGCGGGGGGGAACAATGAGCAGTTCTTC,CASSSALAGGNNEQFF
.,TRBV24-1,TRBJ2-2,.,TGTGCCACCAGTGCGCCGTTCACCGGGGAGCTGTTTTTT,CATSAPFTGELFF
TRBD1,TRBV7-2,TRBJ1-1,once,TGTGCCAGCAGCTTAGTCGGGACAGGAATGAACACTGAAGCTTTCTTT,CASSLVGTGMNTEAFF
TRBD1,TRBV5-6,TRBJ1-2,.,TGTGCCAGCAGCCTCTTCGGGACAGGGCCGTTTAACTATGGCTACACCTTC,CASSLFGTGPFNYGYTF
.,TRBV7-2,TRBJ2-7,.,TGTGCCAGCAGCCCGCGGGACAGTTTCCGCGAGCAGTACTTC,CASSPRDSFREQYF
.,TRBV7-2,TRBJ2-7,.,TGTGCCAGCACCCAATCCGGGTCTTACTACGAGCAGTACTTC,CASTQSGSYYEQYF
.,TRBV6-2/TRBV6-3,TRBJ1-1,once,TGTGCCAGCAGTTACTCGACGAATAGGGAAGCTTTCTTT,CASSYSTNREAFF
.,TRBV5-4,TRBJ1-4,.,TGTGCCAGCAGCACACGCCGGGACGGCGCCAATGAAAAACTGTTTTTT,CASSTRRDGANEKLFF
.,TRBV11-1,TRBJ2-1,.,TGTGCCAGCAGCTTGAGGCGGAGCTCCTACAATGAGCAGTTCTTC,CASSLRRSSYNEQFF
.,TRBV6-4,TRBJ1-6,.,TGTGCCAGCAGGACCGATCCGAATTCACCCCTCCACTTT,CASRTDPNSPLHF
.,TRBV23-1,TRBJ1-2,.,TGCGCCAGCAGTCAATCAGGTCCGGGGGTAACCCTAGGCTACACCTTC,CASSQSGPGVTLGYTF
.,TRBV7-9,TRBJ2-7,.,TGTGCCAGCAGCTTGACAGAGAACGAGCAGTACTTC,CASSLTENEQYF
.,TRBV6-5,TRBJ2-3,.,TGTGCCAGCAGCCCCCGTTCATTAAGCACAGATACGCAGTATTTT,CASSPRSLSTDTQYF
TRBD1,TRBV7-2,TRBJ1-2,.,TGTGCCAGCAGCCCCCGGGACAGCTACTATGGCTACACCTTC,CASSPRDSYYGYTF
.,TRBV7-9,TRBJ1-6,.,TGTGCCAGCGGGTTAAGTGGGAGGTTGAGTTCACCCCTCCACTTT,CASGLSGRLSSPLHF
TRBD2,TRBV7-6,TRBJ2-1,.,TGTGCCAGCAGCACCCGACTAGCGGGGGCCTACAATGAGCAGTTCTTC,CASSTRLAGAYNEQFF